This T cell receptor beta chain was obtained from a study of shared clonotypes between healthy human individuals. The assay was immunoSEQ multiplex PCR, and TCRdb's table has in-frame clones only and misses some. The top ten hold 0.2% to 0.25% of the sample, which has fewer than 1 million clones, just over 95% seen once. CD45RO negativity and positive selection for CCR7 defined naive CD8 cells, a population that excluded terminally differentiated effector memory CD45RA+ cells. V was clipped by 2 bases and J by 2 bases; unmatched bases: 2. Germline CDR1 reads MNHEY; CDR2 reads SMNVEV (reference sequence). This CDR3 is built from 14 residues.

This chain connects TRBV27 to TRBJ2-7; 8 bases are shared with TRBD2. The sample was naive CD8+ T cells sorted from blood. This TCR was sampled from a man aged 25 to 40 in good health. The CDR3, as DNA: TGTGCCAGCAGTTTAACTAGCGGAGCCTACGAGCAGTACTTC. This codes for CASSLTSGAYEQYF.